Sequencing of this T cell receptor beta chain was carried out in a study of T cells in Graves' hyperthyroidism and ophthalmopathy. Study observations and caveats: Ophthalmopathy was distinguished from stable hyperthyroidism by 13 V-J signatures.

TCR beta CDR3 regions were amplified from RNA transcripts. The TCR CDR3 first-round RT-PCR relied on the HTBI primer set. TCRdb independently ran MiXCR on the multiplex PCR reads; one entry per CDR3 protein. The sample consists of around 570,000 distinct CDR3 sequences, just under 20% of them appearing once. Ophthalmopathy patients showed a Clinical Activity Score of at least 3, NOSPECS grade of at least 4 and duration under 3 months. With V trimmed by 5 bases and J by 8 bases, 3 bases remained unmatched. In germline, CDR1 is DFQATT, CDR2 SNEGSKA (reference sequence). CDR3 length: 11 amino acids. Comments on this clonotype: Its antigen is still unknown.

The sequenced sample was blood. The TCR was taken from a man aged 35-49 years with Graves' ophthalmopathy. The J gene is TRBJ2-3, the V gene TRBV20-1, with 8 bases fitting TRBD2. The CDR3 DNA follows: TGCAGTGCTTCAACTAGCGGTACGCAGTATTTT. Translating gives CSASTSGTQYF.